This TCR beta chain is drawn from a study of PD-1 blockade in classical Hodgkin lymphoma. Study outcomes and limitations: Relapsed/refractory patients reportedly had the lowest baseline TCR diversity, below newly diagnosed patients, who were below healthy donors. Whoever responded completely had baseline diversity much like that seen in newly diagnosed patients. Repertoires differed for reasons still undefined, possibly disease activity or prior therapy.

Following autologous stem cell transplantation, relapse occurred in every patient, and exposure to brentuximab vedotin varied. Best overall response was complete response, partial response or progressive disease in these relapsed/refractory classical Hodgkin lymphoma patients. As to this clone: What it binds is unknown.

V lost 6 bases, J lost 3 bases, and 12 bases lay in between. Germline assignment: CDR1 MNHNY and CDR2 SVGAGI (reference sequence). The CDR3 is 14 amino acids. Only in-frame clones appear in the TCRdb table, and some are missing; sequencing was by immunoSEQ multiplex PCR. Of approximately 99,000 clones listed, roughly nine tenths were seen once; the top ten hold 15% to 20%. The sequence derives from a human donor with classical Hodgkin lymphoma. The starting material was peripheral blood mononuclear cells (PBMCs), obtained before the second cycle of nivolumab. V and J are TRBV6-6 and TRBJ1-5; no clear D. The CDR3 reads CASRIGSDNQPQHF. The DNA of the CDR3 is TGTGCCAGCAGGATAGGGTCTGACAATCAGCCCCAGCATTTT.